These T cell receptor beta chains were read from a single sample in a study of blood T cell repertoires in COVID-19. Using immunoSEQ multiplex PCR, the repertoire was profiled, and TCRdb retains in-frame clones only, with some absent. The repertoire consists of about 280,000 clones, with approximately 90% occurring once and the leading ten covering about 4.6%. What was sequenced was peripheral blood. These receptors originate from a man aged 40-49 years with acute or convalescent COVID-19. The CDR3 runs from the conserved cysteine through the conserved F or W. The D gene is left open where the match is weak. A row's size may be missing; if present it is once, few, many or a size class.

CDR3	DNA	D	size	J	V
CASSVGQWMEQYF	TGTGCCAGCAGCGTTGGACAGTGGATGGAGCAGTACTTC	.	.	TRBJ2-7	TRBV9
CASSPRPNDRGSTYEQYF	TGTGCCAGCAGCCCAAGACCCAATGACAGGGGGAGCACCTACGAGCAGTACTTC	TRBD1	.	TRBJ2-7	TRBV11-2
CSVERVGGGYEQYF	TGCAGCGTTGAACGGGTGGGAGGGGGCTACGAGCAGTACTTC	.	.	TRBJ2-7	TRBV29-1
CASSGRESNQPQHF	TGTGCCAGCAGTGGCCGGGAGTCTAATCAGCCCCAGCATTTT	.	.	TRBJ1-5	TRBV6-6
CSGGDRDGHTIYF	TGCAGCGGAGGGGACAGGGACGGGCACACCATATATTTT	TRBD1	.	TRBJ1-3	TRBV29-1
CATSRDKTGRVGYGYTF	TGTGCCACCAGCAGAGATAAGACAGGCCGGGTAGGCTATGGCTACACCTTC	.	few	TRBJ1-2	TRBV15
CASQDRWGNNSPLHF	TGCGCCTCCCAAGACAGGTGGGGGAATAATTCACCCCTCCACTTT	.	.	TRBJ1-6	TRBV4-1
CASILTGTEQYF	TGTGCCAGCATATTGACAGGGACCGAGCAGTACTTC	TRBD1	.	TRBJ2-7	TRBV2
CASSPRTSGGYYEQYF	TGTGCCAGCAGCCCCAGGACTAGCGGGGGTTACTACGAGCAGTACTTC	TRBD2	.	TRBJ2-7	TRBV7-8
CASSLRGEAFF	TGTGCCAGCAGTTTACGGGGAGAAGCTTTCTTT	.	.	TRBJ1-1	TRBV12-3/TRBV12-4
CASSYGGTGTEAFF	TGTGCCAGCAGTTACGGGGGGACTGGCACTGAAGCTTTCTTT	.	few	TRBJ1-1	TRBV6-5
CASSGGQFNEKLFF	TGCGCCAGCAGCGGTGGACAGTTTAATGAAAAACTGTTTTTT	.	.	TRBJ1-4	TRBV5-1
CASSPRLDTEAFF	TGTGCCAGCAGCCCGCGGTTAGACACTGAAGCTTTCTTT	.	.	TRBJ1-1	TRBV5-4